Each of the 4 T cell receptor beta chains below was sequenced from the same sample in a study of CD8+ T cells in alopecia areata (dated by TCRdb to the late 2010s). The time point label on this specimen signifies: 24 weeks on oral tofacitinib. The treatment or condition tag for this specimen amounts to: oral pan-JAK inhibitor, 5-10 mg twice daily. Libraries were built with the immunoSEQ multiplex PCR assay. To provide template for TCR sequencing, every sample had RNA extracted and reverse transcribed into cDNA. Not all clones reach the TCRdb copy of this immuneACCESS table, which keeps in-frame sequences only. Checked studies attribute under half of the gap to unresolved V genes and leave the rest unexplained. Within this sample are around 270,000 clones, with about three fifths of them counted one time only. The leading ten clones occupy over 1.5% of the sample. The input for sequencing was CD4+ T cells sorted from blood, taken at week 24, from a patient treated with tofacitinib. These receptors came from a human donor with alopecia areata.

This clone turned up a few times. CDR3 loop: CASSVWSGYPPGNIIQYF. The CDR3 nucleotides read TGTGCCAGCAGCGTATGGTCAGGGTATCCCCCTGGAAACATCATTCAGTACTTC. The rearrangement uses TRBV9 and TRBJ2-4; weak D call: TRBD1 (5 bases). This CDR3 region has 18 residues. Trimming took off 1 base at V and 9 bases at J, with 26 bases between the two ends. Germline V gene lookup returns CDR1 SGDLS and CDR2 YYNGEE.

CDR3 nucleotides: TGTGCCAGCAGCCGAACAGGGGTGGGTGAGCAGTTCTTC. Amino acid sequence: CASSRTGVGEQFF. The V gene is TRBV28, the J gene TRBJ2-1, with 7 bases aligning to TRBD1. V gave up 6 bases and J gave up 9 bases; unmatched junction bases: 8. The CDR3 runs to 13 residues. The germline V gene has CDR1 MDHEN and CDR2 SYDVKM.

The V call is TRBV30, the J call TRBJ1-1; the D gene is possibly TRBD1 (5 bases). V lost 0 bases to trimming and J lost 7 bases, with 12 bases between them. The germline gives CDR1 GTSNPN, CDR2 SVGIG (reference sequence). The CDR3 loop spans 13 amino acids. CDR3 nucleotide sequence: TGTGCCTGGAGTGTACAACCGGGGGGTGAAGCTTTCTTT. Encoded protein: CAWSVQPGGEAFF. The full variable domain, in which reference TRBV30 and TRBJ1-1 provide the parts outside the CDR3, is SQTIHQWPATLVQPVGSPLSLECTVEGTSNPNLYWYRQAAGRGLQLLFYSVGIGQISSEVPQNLSASRPQDRQFILSSKKLLLSDSGFYLCAWSVQPGGEAFFGQGTRLTVV.

This clone was observed a handful of times. The chain carries TRBV5-6 and TRBJ2-6; D not resolved. The CDR3 length is 16 residues. Trimming left V 0 bases short and J 0 bases short, with 7 bases between. CDR1 is SGHDT, CDR2 YYEEEE, per germline. CDR3 residues: CASSLALLSGANVLTF. In DNA form, the CDR3 reads TGTGCCAGCAGCTTGGCCCTGCTCTCTGGGGCCAACGTCCTGACTTTC.